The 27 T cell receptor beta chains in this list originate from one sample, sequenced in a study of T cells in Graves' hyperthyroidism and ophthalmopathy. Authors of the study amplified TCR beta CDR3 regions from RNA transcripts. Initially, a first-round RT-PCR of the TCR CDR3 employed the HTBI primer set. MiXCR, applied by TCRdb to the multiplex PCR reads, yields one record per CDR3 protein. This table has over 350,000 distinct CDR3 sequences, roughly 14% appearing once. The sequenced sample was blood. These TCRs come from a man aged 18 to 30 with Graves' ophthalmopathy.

CDR3 DNA sequence: TGTGCCAGCAGCAACTCCGGGACAGGGGGGTATGGCTACACCTTC. Residues: CASSNSGTGGYGYTF. This rearrangement joins TRBV13 to TRBJ1-2, with 11 bases that match TRBD1. Per the germline V gene, CDR1 is PRHDT and CDR2 is FYEKMQ (reference sequence). The ends lost 5 bases at V and 5 bases at J; junction bases unmatched: 7. CDR3 length: 15 residues.

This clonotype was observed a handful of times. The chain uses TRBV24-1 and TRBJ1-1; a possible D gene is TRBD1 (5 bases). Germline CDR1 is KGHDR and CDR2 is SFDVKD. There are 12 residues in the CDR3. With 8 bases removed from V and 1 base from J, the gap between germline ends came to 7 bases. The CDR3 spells CATKQENTEAFF. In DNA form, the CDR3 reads TGTGCCACCAAACAGGAGAACACTGAAGCTTTCTTT.

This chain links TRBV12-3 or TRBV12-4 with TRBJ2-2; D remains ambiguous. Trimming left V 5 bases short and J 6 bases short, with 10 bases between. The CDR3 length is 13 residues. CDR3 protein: CASSVRGAGELFF. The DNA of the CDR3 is TGTGCCAGCAGTGTCCGTGGGGCCGGGGAGCTGTTTTTT.

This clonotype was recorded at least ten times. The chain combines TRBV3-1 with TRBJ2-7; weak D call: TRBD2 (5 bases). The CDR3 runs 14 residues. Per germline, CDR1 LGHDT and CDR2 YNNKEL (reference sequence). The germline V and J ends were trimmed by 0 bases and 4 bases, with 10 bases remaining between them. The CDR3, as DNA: TGTGCCAGCAGCCAAGATCTAGGAGGTTACGAGCAGTACTTC. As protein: CASSQDLGGYEQYF.

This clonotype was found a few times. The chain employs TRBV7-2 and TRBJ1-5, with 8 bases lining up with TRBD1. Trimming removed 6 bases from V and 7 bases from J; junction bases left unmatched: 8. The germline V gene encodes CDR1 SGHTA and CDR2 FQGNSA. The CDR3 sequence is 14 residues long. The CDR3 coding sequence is TGTGCCAGCAGACTGACAGGGGCGAACCAGCCCCAGCATTTT. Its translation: CASRLTGANQPQHF.

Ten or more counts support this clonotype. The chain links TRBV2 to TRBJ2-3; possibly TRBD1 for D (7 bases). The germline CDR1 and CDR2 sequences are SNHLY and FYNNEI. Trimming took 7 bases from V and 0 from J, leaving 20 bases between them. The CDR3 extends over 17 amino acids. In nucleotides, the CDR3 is TGTGCCAGCAACCCAGGGGGGCGTTGGGCGAGCACAGATACGCAGTATTTT. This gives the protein CASNPGGRWASTDTQYF.

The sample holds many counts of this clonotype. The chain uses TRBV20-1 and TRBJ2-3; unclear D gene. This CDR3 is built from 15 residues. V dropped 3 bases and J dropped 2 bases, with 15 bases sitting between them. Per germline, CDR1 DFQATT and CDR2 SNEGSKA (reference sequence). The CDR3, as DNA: TGCAGTGCTAGGGACCGGGCTTGGAACACAGATACGCAGTATTTT. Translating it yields CSARDRAWNTDTQYF.

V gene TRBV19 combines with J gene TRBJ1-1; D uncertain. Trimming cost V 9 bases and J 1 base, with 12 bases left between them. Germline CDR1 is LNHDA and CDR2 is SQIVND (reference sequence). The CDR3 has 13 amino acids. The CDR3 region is CASRFNKNTEAFF. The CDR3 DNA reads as TGTGCCAGCCGTTTTAACAAGAACACTGAAGCTTTCTTT.

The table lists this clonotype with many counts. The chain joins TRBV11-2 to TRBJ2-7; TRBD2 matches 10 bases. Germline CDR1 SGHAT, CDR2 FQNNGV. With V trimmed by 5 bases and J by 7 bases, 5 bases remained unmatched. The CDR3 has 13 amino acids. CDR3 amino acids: CASSPSGSREQYF. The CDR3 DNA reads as TGTGCCAGCAGCCCTAGCGGGAGTAGGGAGCAGTACTTC.

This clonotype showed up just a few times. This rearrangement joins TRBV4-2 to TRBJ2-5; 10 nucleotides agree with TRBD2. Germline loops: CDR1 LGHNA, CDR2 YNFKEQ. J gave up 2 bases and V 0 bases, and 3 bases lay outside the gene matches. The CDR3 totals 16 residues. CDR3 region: CASSQDPAGGQETQYF. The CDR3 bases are TGTGCCAGCAGCCAAGATCCAGCGGGGGGGCAAGAGACCCAGTACTTC.

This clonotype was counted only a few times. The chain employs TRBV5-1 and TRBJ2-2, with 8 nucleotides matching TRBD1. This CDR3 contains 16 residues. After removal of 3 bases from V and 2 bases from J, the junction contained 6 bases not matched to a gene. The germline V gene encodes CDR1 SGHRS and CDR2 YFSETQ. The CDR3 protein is CASSSGQGPNTGELFF. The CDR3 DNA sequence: TGCGCCAGCAGCTCAGGACAGGGACCCAACACCGGGGAGCTGTTTTTT.

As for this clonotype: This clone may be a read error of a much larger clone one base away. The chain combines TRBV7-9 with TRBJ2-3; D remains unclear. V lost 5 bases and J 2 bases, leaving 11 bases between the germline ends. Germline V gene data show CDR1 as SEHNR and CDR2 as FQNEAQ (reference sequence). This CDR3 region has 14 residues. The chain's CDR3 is CASSRELDTDTQYF. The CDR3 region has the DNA TGTGCCAGCAGCCGCGAACTGGACACAGATACGCAGTATTTT.

CDR3 region: CSVPEGGTPSGNTIYF. CDR3 sequence (DNA): TGCAGCGTTCCCGAGGGGGGGACTCCCTCTGGAAACACCATATATTTT. The chain links TRBV29-1 to TRBJ1-3; the D gene is possibly TRBD1 (6 bases). The CDR3 consists of 16 residues. Germline CDR1 SQVTM, CDR2 ANQGSEA. Trimming removed 5 bases from V and 0 bases from J, with 17 bases in between.

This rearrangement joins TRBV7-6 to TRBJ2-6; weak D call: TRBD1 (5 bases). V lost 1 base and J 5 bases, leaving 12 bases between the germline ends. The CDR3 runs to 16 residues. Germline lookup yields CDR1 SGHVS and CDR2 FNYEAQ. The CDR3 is CASSLEAGARANVLTF. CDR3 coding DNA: TGTGCCAGCAGCTTAGAAGCTGGGGCTAGGGCCAACGTCCTGACTTTC.

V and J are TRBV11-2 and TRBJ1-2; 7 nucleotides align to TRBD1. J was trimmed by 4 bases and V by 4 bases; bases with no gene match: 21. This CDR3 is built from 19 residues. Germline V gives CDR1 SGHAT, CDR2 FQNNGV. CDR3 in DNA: TGTGCCAGCAGCTGGGAAGTTCGGGACAGTTCGGGAGGAATCTATGGCTACACCTTC. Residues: CASSWEVRDSSGGIYGYTF.

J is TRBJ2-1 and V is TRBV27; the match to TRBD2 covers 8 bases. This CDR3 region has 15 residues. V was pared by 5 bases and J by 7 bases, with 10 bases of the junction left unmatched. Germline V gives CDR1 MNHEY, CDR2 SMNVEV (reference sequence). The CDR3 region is CASSTGTRRVNEQFF. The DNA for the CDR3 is TGTGCCAGCAGTACCGGGACTAGAAGGGTTAATGAGCAGTTCTTC.

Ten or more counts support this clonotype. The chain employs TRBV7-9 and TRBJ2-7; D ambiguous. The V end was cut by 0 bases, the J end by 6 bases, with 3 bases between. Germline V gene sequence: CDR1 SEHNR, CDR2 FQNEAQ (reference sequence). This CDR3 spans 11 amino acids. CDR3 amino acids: CASSLAGEQYF. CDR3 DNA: TGTGCCAGCAGCTTAGCCGGCGAGCAGTACTTC.

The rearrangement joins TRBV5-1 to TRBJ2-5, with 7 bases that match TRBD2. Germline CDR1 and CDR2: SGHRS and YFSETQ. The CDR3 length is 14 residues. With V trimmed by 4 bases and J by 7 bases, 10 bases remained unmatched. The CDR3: CASSPGLEIGTQYF. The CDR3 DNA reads TGCGCCAGCAGCCCCGGACTAGAGATAGGGACCCAGTACTTC.

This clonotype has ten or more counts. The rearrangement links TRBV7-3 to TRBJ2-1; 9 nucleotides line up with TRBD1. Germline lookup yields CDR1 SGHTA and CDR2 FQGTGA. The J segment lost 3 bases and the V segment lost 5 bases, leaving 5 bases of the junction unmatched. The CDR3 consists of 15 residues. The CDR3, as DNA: TGTGCCAGCAGCCCACAGGGGGCGGACTACAATGAGCAGTTCTTC. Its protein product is CASSPQGADYNEQFF.

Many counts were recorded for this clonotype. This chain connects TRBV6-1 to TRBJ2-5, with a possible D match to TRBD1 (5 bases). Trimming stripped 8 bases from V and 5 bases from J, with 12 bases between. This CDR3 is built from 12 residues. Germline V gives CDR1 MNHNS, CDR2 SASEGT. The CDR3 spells CASEGVRETQYF. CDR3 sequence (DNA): TGTGCCAGCGAAGGGGTTAGGGAGACCCAGTACTTC.

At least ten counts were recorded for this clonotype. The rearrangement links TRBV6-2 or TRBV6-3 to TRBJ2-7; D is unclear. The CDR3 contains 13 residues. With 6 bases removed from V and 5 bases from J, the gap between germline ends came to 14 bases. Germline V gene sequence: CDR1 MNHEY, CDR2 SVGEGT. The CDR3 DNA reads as TGTGCCAGCAGCCCCCGGCCCCAGAACGAGCAGTACTTC. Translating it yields CASSPRPQNEQYF.

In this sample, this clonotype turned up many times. CDR3 sequence (DNA): TGCGCCAGCAGCTTAAGGACGGGTTCTCACGAGCAGTACTTC. This sequence encodes CASSLRTGSHEQYF. The rearrangement joins TRBV5-1 to TRBJ2-7, with D hard to call. CDR1 is SGHRS, CDR2 YFSETQ, per germline. Trimming shortened V by 2 bases and J by 5 bases, and 14 bases separated the two germline ends. CDR3 size: 14 residues. Full variable domain (outside the CDR3, taken from reference TRBV5-1 and TRBJ2-7): KAGVTQTPRYLIKTRGQQVTLSCSPISGHRSVSWYQQTPGQGLQFLFEYFSETQRNKGNFPGRFSGRQFSNSRSEMNVSTLELGDSALYLCASSLRTGSHEQYFGPGTRLTVT.

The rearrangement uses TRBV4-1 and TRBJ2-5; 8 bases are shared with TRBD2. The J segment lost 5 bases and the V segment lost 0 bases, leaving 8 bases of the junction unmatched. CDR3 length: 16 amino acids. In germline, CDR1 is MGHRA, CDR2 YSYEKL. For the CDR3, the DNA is TGCGCCAGCAGCCAAGATGCCCGAGCGGGGGTGGAGACCCAGTACTTC. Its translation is CASSQDARAGVETQYF.

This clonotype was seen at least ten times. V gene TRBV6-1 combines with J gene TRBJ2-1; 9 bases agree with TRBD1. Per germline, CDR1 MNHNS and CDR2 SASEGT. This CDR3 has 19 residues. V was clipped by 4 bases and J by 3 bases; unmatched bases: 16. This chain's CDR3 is CASSGRPGTGSGVYNEQFF. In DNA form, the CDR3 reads TGTGCCAGCAGTGGCCGTCCCGGGACAGGGAGCGGTGTCTACAATGAGCAGTTCTTC.

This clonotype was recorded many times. The CDR3 DNA sequence: TGTGCCAGCAGCTTAGGAGCAGGCCCCCCCCAGCCCCAGCATTTT. Protein product: CASSLGAGPPQPQHF. The chain couples TRBV13 to TRBJ1-5, with D uncertain. Germline V gene lookup returns CDR1 PRHDT and CDR2 FYEKMQ (reference sequence). The CDR3 covers 15 residues. Deletions cut 0 bases from V and 7 bases from J, with 13 bases between.

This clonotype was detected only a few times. The CDR3 reads CASSDSPGIAQYF. In nucleotides, the CDR3 is TGTGCCAGCAGTGACTCGCCGGGTATCGCGCAGTATTTT. V and J are TRBV6-4 and TRBJ2-3; D ambiguous. Trimming removed 0 bases at V and 10 bases at J, with 11 bases between. The CDR3 is 13 amino acids. The germline gives CDR1 MRHNA, CDR2 SNTAGT.

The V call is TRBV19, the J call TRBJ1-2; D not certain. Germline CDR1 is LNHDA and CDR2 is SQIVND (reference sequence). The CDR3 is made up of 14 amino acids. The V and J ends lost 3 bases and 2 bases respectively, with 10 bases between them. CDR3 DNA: TGTGCCAGTAGTATCTTTGTTGTGAACTATGGCTACACCTTC. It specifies CASSIFVVNYGYTF.